The sequence of this T cell receptor (beta chain) was determined in a study of cytomegalovirus exposure and HLA in healthy donors. General study results and limits: A few chains tied to CMV proved CMV antigen-specific in vitro. The investigators catalogued some 160 TCR beta chains as cytomegalovirus-associated. Usually a TCR sequence was rare, but some public TCRs were found in many donors.

The V gene's germline CDR1 is SGHNT and CDR2 YYREEE (reference sequence). The CDR3 extends over 13 amino acids. V lost 10 bases and J lost 5, with 18 bases in between. The assay was immunoSEQ multiplex PCR, and TCRdb's table has in-frame clones only and misses some. The sample lists some 330,000 clones, 86% occurring once. The validation cohort, a group of some 120 subjects, included the donors and was separate from the approximately 660-subject first cohort. This clone was seen only once. Its antigen is still unknown. The chain links TRBV5-4 to TRBJ1-1, with D maybe TRBD1 (5 bases). The TCR sequence derives from a woman aged 18-30 years in good health and CMV-seronegative. The sample taken for sequencing was PBMCs. For the CDR3, the DNA is TGTGCCTATAAGCCGGGGGAATATACTGAAGCTTTCTTT. It encodes CAYKPGEYTEAFF.